The clone carrying this T cell receptor beta chain was seen a handful of times. Its target is not known. The sample comes from a study of beta chain features in type 1 diabetes. General study findings and limits: Across all four CD4+ subsets, people with type 1 diabetes showed modestly shorter TCRB CDR3s. Shorter templates may be favored by PCR, equally so in patients and controls.

V was clipped by 3 bases and J by 4 bases, with 4 bases between them. This CDR3 comprises 12 residues. The germline gives CDR1 SGHDN, CDR2 FVKESK. The investigators reverse transcribed all of the isolated RNA, so they sequenced expressed TCRB transcripts. The average read count of naive, central memory and regulatory T cell samples was several million. TCRdb's table, derived via immunoSEQ multiplex PCR, lists solely in-frame clones and lacks some. The sample holds around 300,000 clones, roughly 15% seen once. J is TRBJ1-5 and V is TRBV14; D ambiguous. Source material: naive CD4+ T cells from blood. This receptor was identified in a man aged 18 to 30 with type 1 diabetes. Here the CDR3 reads CASSHLNQPQHF. DNA of the CDR3: TGTGCCAGCAGCCATTTAAATCAGCCCCAGCATTTT.